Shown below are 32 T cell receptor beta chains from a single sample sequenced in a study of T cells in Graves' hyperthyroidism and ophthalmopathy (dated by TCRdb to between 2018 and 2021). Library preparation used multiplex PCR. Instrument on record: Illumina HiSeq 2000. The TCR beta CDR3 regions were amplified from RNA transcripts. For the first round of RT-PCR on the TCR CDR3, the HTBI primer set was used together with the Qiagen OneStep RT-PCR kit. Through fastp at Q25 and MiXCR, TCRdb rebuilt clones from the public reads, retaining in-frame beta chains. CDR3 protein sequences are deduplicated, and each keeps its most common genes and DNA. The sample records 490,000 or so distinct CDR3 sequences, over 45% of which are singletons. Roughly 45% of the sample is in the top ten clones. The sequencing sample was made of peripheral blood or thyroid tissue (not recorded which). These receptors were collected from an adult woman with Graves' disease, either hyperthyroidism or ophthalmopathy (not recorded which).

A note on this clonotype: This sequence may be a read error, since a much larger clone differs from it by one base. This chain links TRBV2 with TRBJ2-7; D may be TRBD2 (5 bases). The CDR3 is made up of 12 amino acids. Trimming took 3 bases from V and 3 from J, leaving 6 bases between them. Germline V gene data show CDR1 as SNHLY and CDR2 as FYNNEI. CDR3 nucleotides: TGTGCCAGCAGTGACCGGGACTACGAGCAGTACTTC. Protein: CASSDRDYEQYF.

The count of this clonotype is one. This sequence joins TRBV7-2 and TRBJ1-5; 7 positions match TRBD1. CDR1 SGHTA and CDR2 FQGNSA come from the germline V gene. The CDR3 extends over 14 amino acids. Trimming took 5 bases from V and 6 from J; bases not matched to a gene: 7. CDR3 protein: CASSNSGQIQPQHF. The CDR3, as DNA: TGTGCCAGCAGCAACTCGGGACAGATTCAGCCCCAGCATTTT.

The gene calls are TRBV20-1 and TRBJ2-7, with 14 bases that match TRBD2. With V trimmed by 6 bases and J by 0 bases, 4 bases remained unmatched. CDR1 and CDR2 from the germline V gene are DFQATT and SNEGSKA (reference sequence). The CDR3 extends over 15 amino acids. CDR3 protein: CSASGTSGGSYEQYF. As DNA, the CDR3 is TGCAGTGCGTCCGGGACTAGCGGGGGCTCCTACGAGCAGTACTTC.

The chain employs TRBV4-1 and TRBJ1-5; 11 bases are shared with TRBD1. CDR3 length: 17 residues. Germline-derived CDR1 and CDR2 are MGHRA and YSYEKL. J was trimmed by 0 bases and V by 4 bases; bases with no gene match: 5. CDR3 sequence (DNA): TGCGCCAGCAGCCCAGGGACAGGGGGTTATAGCAATCAGCCCCAGCATTTT. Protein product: CASSPGTGGYSNQPQHF.

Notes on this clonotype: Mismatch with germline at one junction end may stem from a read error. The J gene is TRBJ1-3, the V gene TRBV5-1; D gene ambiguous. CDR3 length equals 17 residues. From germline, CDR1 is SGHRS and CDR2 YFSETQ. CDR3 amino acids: CASSFSTGSLNGNTIYF. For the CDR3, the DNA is TGTGCCAGCAGCTTCTCCACGGGATCCTTGAATGGAAACACCATATATTTT.

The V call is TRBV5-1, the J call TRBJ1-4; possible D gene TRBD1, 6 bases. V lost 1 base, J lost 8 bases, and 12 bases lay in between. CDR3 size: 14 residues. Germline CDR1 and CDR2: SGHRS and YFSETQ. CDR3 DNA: TGCGCCAGCAGCTTGATAGGGGGGGCCGAAAAACTGTTTTTT. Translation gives CASSLIGGAEKLFF. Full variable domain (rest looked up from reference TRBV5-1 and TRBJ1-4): KAGVTQTPRYLIKTRGQQVTLSCSPISGHRSVSWYQQTPGQGLQFLFEYFSETQRNKGNFPGRFSGRQFSNSRSEMNVSTLELGDSALYLCASSLIGGAEKLFFGSGTQLSVL.

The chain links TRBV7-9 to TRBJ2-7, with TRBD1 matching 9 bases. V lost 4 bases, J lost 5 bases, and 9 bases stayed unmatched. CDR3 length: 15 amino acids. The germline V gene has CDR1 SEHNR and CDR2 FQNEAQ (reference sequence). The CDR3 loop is CASSWPGQGFDEQYF. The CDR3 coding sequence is TGTGCCAGCAGCTGGCCGGGACAGGGCTTTGACGAGCAGTACTTC. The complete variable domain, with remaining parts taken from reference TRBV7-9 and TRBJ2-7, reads DTGVSQNPRHKITKRGQNVTFRCDPISEHNRLYWYRQTLGQGPEFLTYFQNEAQLEKSRLLSDRFSAERPKGSFSTLEIQRTEQGDSAMYLCASSWPGQGFDEQYFGPGTRLTVT.

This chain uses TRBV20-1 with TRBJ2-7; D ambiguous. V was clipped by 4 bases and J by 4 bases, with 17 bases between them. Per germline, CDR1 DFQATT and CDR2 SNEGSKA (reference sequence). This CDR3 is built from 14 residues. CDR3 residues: CSAKNTNPFYEQYF. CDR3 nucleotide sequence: TGCAGTGCTAAGAACACAAACCCATTTTACGAGCAGTACTTC.

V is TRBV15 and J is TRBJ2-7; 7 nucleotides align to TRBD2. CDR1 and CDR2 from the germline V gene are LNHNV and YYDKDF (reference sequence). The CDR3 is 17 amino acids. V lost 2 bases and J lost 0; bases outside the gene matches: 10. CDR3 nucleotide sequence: TGTGCCACCAGCAGACCGTCTGGCAGCGGGGACTCCTACGAGCAGTACTTC. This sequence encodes CATSRPSGSGDSYEQYF.

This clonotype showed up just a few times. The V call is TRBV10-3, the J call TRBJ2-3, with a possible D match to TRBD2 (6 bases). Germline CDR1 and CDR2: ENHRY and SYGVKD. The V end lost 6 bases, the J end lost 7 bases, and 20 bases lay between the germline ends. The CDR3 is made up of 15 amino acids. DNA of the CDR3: TGTGCCATCAGACAGGACTACCCTTTCCCATATACGCAGTATTTT. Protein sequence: CAIRQDYPFPYTQYF.

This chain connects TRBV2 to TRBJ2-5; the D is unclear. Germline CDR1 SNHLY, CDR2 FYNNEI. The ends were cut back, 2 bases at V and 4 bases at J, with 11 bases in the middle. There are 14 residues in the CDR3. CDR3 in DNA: TGTGCCAGCAGTGAAATTTTTAGTGTAGAGACCCAGTACTTC. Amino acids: CASSEIFSVETQYF.

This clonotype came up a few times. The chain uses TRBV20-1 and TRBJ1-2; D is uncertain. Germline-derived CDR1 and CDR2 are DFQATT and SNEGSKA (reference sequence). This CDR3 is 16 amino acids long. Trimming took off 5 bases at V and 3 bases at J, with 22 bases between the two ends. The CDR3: CSAPKIYRFRDYGYTF. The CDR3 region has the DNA TGCAGTGCTCCCAAGATCTACCGTTTTAGGGACTATGGCTACACCTTC.

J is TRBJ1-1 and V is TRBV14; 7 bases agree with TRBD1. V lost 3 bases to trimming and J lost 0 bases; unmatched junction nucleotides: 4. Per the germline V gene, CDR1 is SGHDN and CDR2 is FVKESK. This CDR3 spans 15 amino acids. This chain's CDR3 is CASSQTGTVNTEAFF. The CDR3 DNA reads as TGTGCCAGCAGCCAGACCGGGACAGTGAACACTGAAGCTTTCTTT. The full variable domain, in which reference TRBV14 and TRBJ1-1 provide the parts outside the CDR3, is EAGVTQFPSHSVIEKGQTVTLRCDPISGHDNLYWYRRVMGKEIKFLLHFVKESKQDESGMPNNRFLAERTGGTYSTLKVQPAELEDSGVYFCASSQTGTVNTEAFFGQGTRLTVV.

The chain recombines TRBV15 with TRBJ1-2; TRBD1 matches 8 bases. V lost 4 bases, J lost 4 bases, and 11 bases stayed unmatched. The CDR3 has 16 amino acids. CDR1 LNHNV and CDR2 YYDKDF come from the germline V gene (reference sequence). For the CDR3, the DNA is TGTGCCACCAGCACCGAGACAGGGGCCCACTCCTATGGCTACACCTTC. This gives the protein CATSTETGAHSYGYTF.

CDR3 in amino acids: CASSPSWDRGREQYF. The DNA for the CDR3 is TGTGCCAGCAGCCCCTCCTGGGACAGAGGTCGCGAGCAGTACTTC. The chain joins TRBV9 to TRBJ2-7; TRBD1 aligns across 7 bases. CDR3 size: 15 residues. With 4 bases clipped from V and 6 bases from J, the junction kept 13 bases outside the gene matches. CDR1 and CDR2 (germline): SGDLS, YYNGEE.

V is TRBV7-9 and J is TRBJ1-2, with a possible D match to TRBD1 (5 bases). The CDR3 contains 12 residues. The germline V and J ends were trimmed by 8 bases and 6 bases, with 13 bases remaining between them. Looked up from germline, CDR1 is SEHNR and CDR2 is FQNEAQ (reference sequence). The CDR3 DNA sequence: TGTGCCAGCGCCGTAGGGGACGATGGCTACACCTTC. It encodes CASAVGDDGYTF.

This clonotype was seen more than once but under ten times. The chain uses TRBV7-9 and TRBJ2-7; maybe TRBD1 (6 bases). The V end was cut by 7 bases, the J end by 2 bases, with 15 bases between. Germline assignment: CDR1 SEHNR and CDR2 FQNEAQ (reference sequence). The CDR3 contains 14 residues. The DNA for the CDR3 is TGTGCCAGCATGCGGACAGAGGGTGCCTACGAGCAGTACTTC. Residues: CASMRTEGAYEQYF.

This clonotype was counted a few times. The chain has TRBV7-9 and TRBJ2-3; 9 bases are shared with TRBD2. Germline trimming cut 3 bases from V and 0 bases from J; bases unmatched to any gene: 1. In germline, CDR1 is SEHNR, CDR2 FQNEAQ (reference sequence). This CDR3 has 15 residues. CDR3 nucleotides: TGTGCCAGCAGCTTGCGGGAGGGGAGCACAGATACGCAGTATTTT. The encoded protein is CASSLREGSTDTQYF.

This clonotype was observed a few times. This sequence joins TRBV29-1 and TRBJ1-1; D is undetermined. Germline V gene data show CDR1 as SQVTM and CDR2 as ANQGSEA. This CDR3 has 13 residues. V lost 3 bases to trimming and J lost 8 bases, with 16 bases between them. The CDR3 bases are TGCAGCGTTGAGTCGTCGGACCGATGGGAAGCTTTCTTT. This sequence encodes CSVESSDRWEAFF.

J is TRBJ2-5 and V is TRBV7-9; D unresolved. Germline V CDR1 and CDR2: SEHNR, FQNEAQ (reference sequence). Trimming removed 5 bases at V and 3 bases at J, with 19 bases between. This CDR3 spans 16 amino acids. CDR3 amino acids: CASSTQLELLKETQYF. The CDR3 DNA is TGTGCCAGCAGCACCCAGTTGGAGCTTCTAAAAGAGACCCAGTACTTC.

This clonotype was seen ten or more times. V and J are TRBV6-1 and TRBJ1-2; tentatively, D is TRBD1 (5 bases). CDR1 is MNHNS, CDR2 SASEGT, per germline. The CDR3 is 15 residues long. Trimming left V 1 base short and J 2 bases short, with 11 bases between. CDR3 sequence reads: CASSEVPGLNYGYTF. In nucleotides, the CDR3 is TGTGCCAGCAGTGAAGTACCGGGACTGAACTATGGCTACACCTTC.

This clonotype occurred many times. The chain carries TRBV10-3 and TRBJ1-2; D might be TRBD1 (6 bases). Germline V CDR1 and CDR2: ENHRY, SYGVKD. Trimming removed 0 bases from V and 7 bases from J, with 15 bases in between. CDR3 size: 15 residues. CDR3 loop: CAISESLSGAGGYTF. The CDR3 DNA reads TGTGCCATCAGTGAGTCGTTGTCAGGGGCCGGTGGCTACACCTTC.

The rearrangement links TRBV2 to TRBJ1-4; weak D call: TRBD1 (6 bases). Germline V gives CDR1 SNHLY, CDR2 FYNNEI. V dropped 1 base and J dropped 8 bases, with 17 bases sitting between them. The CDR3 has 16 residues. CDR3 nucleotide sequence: TGTGCCAGCAGTGAAGATCAGGAGACAGGCGACGAAAAACTGTTTTTT. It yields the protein CASSEDQETGDEKLFF.

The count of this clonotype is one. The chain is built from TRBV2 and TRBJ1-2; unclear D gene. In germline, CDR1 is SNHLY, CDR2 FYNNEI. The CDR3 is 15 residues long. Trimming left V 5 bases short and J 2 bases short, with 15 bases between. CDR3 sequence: CASSPTDFVNYGYTF. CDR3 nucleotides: TGTGCCAGCAGTCCTACGGACTTTGTCAACTATGGCTACACCTTC.

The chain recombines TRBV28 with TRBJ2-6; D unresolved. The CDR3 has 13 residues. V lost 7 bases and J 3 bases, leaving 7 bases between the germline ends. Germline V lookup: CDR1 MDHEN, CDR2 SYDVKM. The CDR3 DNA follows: TGTGCCAGCACCTCAGGTGGGGCCAACGTCCTGACTTTC. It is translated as CASTSGGANVLTF.

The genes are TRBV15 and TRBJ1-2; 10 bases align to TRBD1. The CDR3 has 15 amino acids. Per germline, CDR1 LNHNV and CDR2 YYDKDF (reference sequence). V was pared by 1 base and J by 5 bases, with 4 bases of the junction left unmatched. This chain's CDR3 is CATSRGSGQGYGYTF. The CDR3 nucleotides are TGTGCCACCAGCAGAGGATCGGGACAGGGGTATGGCTACACCTTC.

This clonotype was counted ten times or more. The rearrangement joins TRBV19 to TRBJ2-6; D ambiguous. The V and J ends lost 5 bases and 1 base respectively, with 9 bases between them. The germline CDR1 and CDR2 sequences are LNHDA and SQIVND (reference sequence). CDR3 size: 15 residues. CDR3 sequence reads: CASSAQASGANVLTF. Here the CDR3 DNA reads TGTGCCAGTAGTGCCCAGGCTTCTGGGGCCAACGTCCTGACTTTC.

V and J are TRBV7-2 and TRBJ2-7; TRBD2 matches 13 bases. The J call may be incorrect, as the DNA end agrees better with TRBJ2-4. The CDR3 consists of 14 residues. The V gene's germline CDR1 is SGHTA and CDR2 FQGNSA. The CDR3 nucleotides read TGTGCCAGCAGCACTAGCGGGAGGGCCTCCATTCAGTACTTC. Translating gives CASSTSGRASIQYF.

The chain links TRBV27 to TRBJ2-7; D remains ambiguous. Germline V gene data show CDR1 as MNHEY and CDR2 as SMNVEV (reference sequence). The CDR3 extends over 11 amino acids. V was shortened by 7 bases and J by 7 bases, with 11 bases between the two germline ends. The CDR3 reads CASTQLGEQYF. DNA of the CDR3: TGTGCCAGCACCCAACTGGGGGAGCAGTACTTC.

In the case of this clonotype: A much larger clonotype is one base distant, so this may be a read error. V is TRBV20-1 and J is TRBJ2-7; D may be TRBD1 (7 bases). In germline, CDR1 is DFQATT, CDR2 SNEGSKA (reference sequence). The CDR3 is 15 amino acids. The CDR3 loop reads CSARDRGTASYGQYF. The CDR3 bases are TGCAGTGCTAGAGATCGCGGGACAGCTTCCTACGGGCAGTACTTC.

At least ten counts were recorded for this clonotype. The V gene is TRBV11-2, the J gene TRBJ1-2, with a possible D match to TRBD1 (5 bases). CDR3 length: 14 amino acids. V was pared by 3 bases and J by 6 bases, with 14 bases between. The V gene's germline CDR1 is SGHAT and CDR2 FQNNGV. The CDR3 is CASSFKSGPHGYTF. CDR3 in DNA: TGTGCCAGCAGCTTTAAGTCGGGGCCCCATGGCTACACCTTC.

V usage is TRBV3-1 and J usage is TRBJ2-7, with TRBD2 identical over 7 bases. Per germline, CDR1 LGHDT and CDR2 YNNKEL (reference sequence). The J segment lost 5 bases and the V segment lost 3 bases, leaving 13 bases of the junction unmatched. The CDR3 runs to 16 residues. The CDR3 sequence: CASSHSLAGGVHEQYF. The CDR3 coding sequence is TGTGCCAGCAGCCATTCCTTAGCGGGTGGCGTCCACGAGCAGTACTTC.